Listed here are 19 T cell receptor beta chains from one sample, sequenced in a study of T cells in localized non-small cell lung cancer. Clones were read by immunoSEQ multiplex PCR, and TCRdb kept only the in-frame ones, dropping some. Of about 36,000 clones in the sample, approximately 94% were seen once. This specimen was peripheral blood, taken before any cancer treatment. The receptors shown here come from an older female donor with stage I lung adenocarcinoma.

The sample holds one count of this clone. The chain recombines TRBV19 with TRBJ2-5, with D possibly TRBD2 on 6 matching bases. The germline gives CDR1 LNHDA, CDR2 SQIVND (reference sequence). The V and J ends lost 6 bases and 0 bases respectively, with 11 bases between them. The CDR3 runs 14 residues. The CDR3 sequence is CASSPGVDQETQYF. The DNA for the CDR3 is TGTGCCAGTAGCCCGGGGGTGGACCAAGAGACCCAGTACTTC.

This clone was seen only a few times. The J gene is TRBJ1-1, the V gene TRBV7-6; 7 positions match TRBD1. This CDR3 is built from 14 residues. The germline V gene has CDR1 SGHVS and CDR2 FNYEAQ. The V segment lost 1 base and the J segment 7 bases; nucleotides outside the gene matches: 6. This chain's CDR3 is CASSLGRGLGEAFF. The CDR3 DNA sequence: TGTGCCAGCAGCTTAGGTAGGGGGCTCGGTGAAGCTTTCTTT.

The CDR3 nucleotides are TGCAGCGCCTCGACGAGTTTCTCTGGAAACACCATATATTTT. Translating it yields CSASTSFSGNTIYF. The rearrangement links TRBV29-1 to TRBJ1-3; D gene uncertain. Germline CDR1 SQVTM, CDR2 ANQGSEA. This CDR3 is built from 14 residues. V lost 7 bases, J lost 0 bases, and 13 bases lay in between.

This clone appeared a single time. This rearrangement joins TRBV7-6 to TRBJ2-2, with TRBD1 matching 7 bases. The ends lost 2 bases at V and 6 bases at J; junction bases unmatched: 18. Germline CDR1 and CDR2: SGHVS and FNYEAQ. The CDR3 spans 19 residues. This CDR3 is CASSLMAVGKTGTAGELFF. The CDR3, as DNA: TGTGCCAGCAGCTTAATGGCTGTCGGGAAGACAGGGACGGCCGGGGAGCTGTTTTTT.

V is TRBV7-3 and J is TRBJ1-3; 7 nucleotides line up with TRBD1. The CDR3 is 15 residues long. The V gene's germline CDR1 is SGHTA and CDR2 FQGTGA. V lost 5 bases, J lost 1 base, and 5 bases stayed unmatched. CDR3 nucleotide sequence: TGTGCCAGCAGCCCACGGACAGGTTCTGGAAACACCATATATTTT. Translating gives CASSPRTGSGNTIYF.

The V call is TRBV19, the J call TRBJ1-2; D not certain. CDR3 length: 13 residues. V was clipped by 3 bases and J by 8 bases, with 13 bases between them. Per the germline V gene, CDR1 is LNHDA and CDR2 is SQIVND (reference sequence). The CDR3, as DNA: TGTGCCAGTAGTATCGCAGGAACGTGGGGCTACACCTTC. Amino acids: CASSIAGTWGYTF.

The rearrangement joins TRBV19 to TRBJ1-5; D ambiguous. This CDR3 region has 18 residues. V was shortened by 4 bases and J by 4 bases, with 23 bases between the two germline ends. Germline CDR1 reads LNHDA; CDR2 reads SQIVND (reference sequence). CDR3 residues: CASSTPAETFFLNQPQHF. The DNA of the CDR3 is TGTGCCAGTAGTACCCCAGCTGAGACATTCTTCCTTAATCAGCCCCAGCATTTT. The full variable domain, its missing parts supplied by reference TRBV19 and TRBJ1-5, is DGGITQSPKYLFRKEGQNVTLSCEQNLNHDAMYWYRQDPGQGLRLIYYSQIVNDFQKGDIAEGYSVSREKKESFPLTVTSAQKNPTAFYLCASSTPAETFFLNQPQHFGDGTRLSIL.

J is TRBJ1-5 and V is TRBV2; weak D call: TRBD1 (5 bases). The germline V gene encodes CDR1 SNHLY and CDR2 FYNNEI. V gave up 7 bases and J gave up 10 bases, with 20 bases separating them. The CDR3 extends over 14 amino acids. The CDR3 region is CASNPGTGSLPQHF. The DNA of the CDR3 is TGTGCCAGCAATCCGGGGACCGGCTCGTTACCCCAGCATTTT.

The V and J genes are TRBV28 and TRBJ2-3, with D hard to call. This CDR3 is built from 12 residues. The V end lost 6 bases, the J end lost 9 bases, and 13 bases lay between the germline ends. Germline loops: CDR1 MDHEN, CDR2 SYDVKM. Here the CDR3 reads CASRFDPGTQYF. The CDR3 DNA follows: TGTGCCAGCAGATTCGACCCTGGCACGCAGTATTTT. Looking up the rest from reference TRBV28 and TRBJ2-3 gives the full variable domain: DVKVTQSSRYLVKRTGEKVFLECVQDMDHENMFWYRQDPGLGLRLIYFSYDVKMKEKGDIPEGYSVSREKKERFSLILESASTNQTSMYLCASRFDPGTQYFGPGTRLTVL.

This rearrangement joins TRBV19 to TRBJ2-2; no clear D. V was clipped by 1 base and J by 5 bases, with 14 bases between them. Germline values: CDR1 LNHDA, CDR2 SQIVND (reference sequence). The CDR3 contains 16 residues. The CDR3 DNA reads TGTGCCAGTAGTATAGGTAGGGTTTCGTGGACCGGGGAGCTGTTTTTT. Translated: CASSIGRVSWTGELFF.

This chain joins TRBV19 and TRBJ1-2, with 8 bases that match TRBD1. Per germline, CDR1 LNHDA and CDR2 SQIVND (reference sequence). J gave up 6 bases and V 4 bases, and 10 bases lay outside the gene matches. The CDR3 runs to 15 residues. CDR3 DNA: TGTGCCAGTAGTACCCTAGGACAGGGTCCCCATGGCTACACCTTC. Translating it yields CASSTLGQGPHGYTF.

This chain links TRBV6-4 with TRBJ1-5, with D perhaps matching TRBD1 (5 bases). Germline CDR1 reads MRHNA; CDR2 reads SNTAGT. V dropped 9 bases and J dropped 3 bases, with 18 bases sitting between them. The CDR3 spans 15 residues. The CDR3 loop is CASSGQFGDNQPQHF. The CDR3, as DNA: TGTGCCAGTTCCGGACAATTTGGAGACAATCAGCCCCAGCATTTT.

The chain joins TRBV6-5 to TRBJ1-6; tentative D call: TRBD1 (5 bases). CDR1 is MNHEY and CDR2 is SVGAGI in the germline V gene. Deletions cut 5 bases from V and 4 bases from J, with 12 bases between. This CDR3 has 15 amino acids. In DNA form, the CDR3 reads TGTGCCAGCAGTACGACCGGGACTTATAATTCACCCCTCCACTTT. This codes for CASSTTGTYNSPLHF.

The chain has TRBV7-2 and TRBJ1-1; TRBD1 matches at 7 bases. With 5 bases clipped from V and 0 bases from J, the junction kept 3 bases outside the gene matches. The CDR3 has 14 amino acids. Germline loops: CDR1 SGHTA, CDR2 FQGNSA. This CDR3 reads CASSRDSMNTEAFF. The CDR3 coding sequence is TGTGCCAGCAGCCGGGACAGCATGAACACTGAAGCTTTCTTT.

This clone was observed a single time. The chain employs TRBV7-9 and TRBJ2-3, with 7 positions matching TRBD2. The V gene end was trimmed by 0 bases and the J gene end by 0 bases; junction bases not matched to a gene: 6. Per germline, CDR1 SEHNR and CDR2 FQNEAQ (reference sequence). The CDR3 extends over 17 amino acids. Written as DNA, the CDR3 is TGTGCCAGCAGCTTAGCGCTAAAGCGGGGTAGCACAGATACGCAGTATTTT. Amino acid sequence: CASSLALKRGSTDTQYF.

The chain joins TRBV7-9 to TRBJ1-5; 8 bases are shared with TRBD1. CDR1 and CDR2 (germline): SEHNR, FQNEAQ (reference sequence). Unmatched junction bases numbered 11, after V lost 5 bases and J lost 2 bases. This CDR3 spans 17 amino acids. CDR3 DNA sequence: TGTGCCAGCAGCCACGGACAGGGAAATATGGGCAATCAGCCCCAGCATTTT. Amino acids: CASSHGQGNMGNQPQHF.

The chain has TRBV7-9 and TRBJ1-2; D ambiguous. V was cut by 3 bases and J by 8 bases, with 13 bases left in between. This CDR3 has 13 amino acids. Germline V gives CDR1 SEHNR, CDR2 FQNEAQ (reference sequence). The chain's CDR3 is CASSLAGGSGYTF. The DNA of the CDR3 is TGTGCCAGCAGCTTGGCAGGTGGAAGCGGCTACACCTTC.

The chain is built from TRBV29-1 and TRBJ1-1; possibly TRBD1 for D (6 bases). CDR1 is SQVTM, CDR2 ANQGSEA, per germline. The length of the CDR3 is 13 residues. The CDR3 DNA is TGCGGGGGGGCAGGCTTCATGAACACTGAAGCTTTCTTT. Its protein is CGGAGFMNTEAFF.

V and J are TRBV7-8 and TRBJ2-5, with a possible D match to TRBD1 (5 bases). This CDR3 has 13 amino acids. V was clipped by 5 bases and J by 5 bases, with 12 bases between them. In germline, CDR1 is SGHVS, CDR2 FQNEAQ. The CDR3 nucleotides are TGTGCCAGCAGCCCCAGGGTTAGGGAGACCCAGTACTTC. Residues: CASSPRVRETQYF.